The T cell receptor (beta chain) under discussion was sequenced for a study of graft-versus-host responses after intestinal transplantation. The repertoire was sequenced with immunoSEQ multiplex PCR; TCRdb's copy has only in-frame clones and lacks some. The profile shows about 21,000 clones, around 54% of them singletons. This sequence originates from a human patient who received an intestinal transplant. This specimen consisted of alloreactive CD4+ T cells from a mixed lymphocyte reaction culture, obtained before intestinal transplant. Documented subset: CFSE-low proliferating T cells sorted from roughly 6-day pre-transplant mixed lymphocyte reaction (GvH or HvG direction).

CDR3 region: CATSGTSVSEQYF. In DNA, the CDR3 is TGTGCCACATCCGGGACTAGCGTCAGCGAGCAGTACTTC. The J gene is TRBJ2-7, the V gene TRBV10-3, with 10 bases identical to TRBD2. Per germline, CDR1 ENHRY and CDR2 SYGVKD. This CDR3 has 13 residues. The V segment lost 10 bases and the J segment 6 bases; nucleotides outside the gene matches: 9.